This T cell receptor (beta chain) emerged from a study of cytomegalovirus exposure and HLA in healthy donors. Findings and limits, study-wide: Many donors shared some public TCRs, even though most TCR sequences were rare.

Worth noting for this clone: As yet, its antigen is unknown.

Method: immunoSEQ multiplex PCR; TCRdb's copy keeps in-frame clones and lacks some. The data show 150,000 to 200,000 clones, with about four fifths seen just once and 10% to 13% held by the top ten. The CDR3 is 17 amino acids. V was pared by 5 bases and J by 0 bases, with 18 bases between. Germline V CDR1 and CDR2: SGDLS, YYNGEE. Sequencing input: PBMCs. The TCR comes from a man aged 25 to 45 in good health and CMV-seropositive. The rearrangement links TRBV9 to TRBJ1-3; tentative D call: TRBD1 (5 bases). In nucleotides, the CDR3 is TGTGCCAGCAGTTCCCGTCGGACACAGAGCTCTGGAAACACCATATATTTT. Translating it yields CASSSRRTQSSGNTIYF.